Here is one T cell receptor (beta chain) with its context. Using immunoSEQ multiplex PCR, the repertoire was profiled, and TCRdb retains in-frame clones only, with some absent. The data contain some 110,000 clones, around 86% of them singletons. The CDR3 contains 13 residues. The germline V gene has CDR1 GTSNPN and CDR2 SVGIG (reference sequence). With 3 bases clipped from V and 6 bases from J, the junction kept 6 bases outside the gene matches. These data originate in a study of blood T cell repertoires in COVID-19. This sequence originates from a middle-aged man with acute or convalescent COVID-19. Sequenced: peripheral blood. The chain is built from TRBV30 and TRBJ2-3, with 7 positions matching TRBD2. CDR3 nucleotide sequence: TGTGCCTGGAGCGCGGGAGTAAGGGATACGCAGTATTTT. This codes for CAWSAGVRDTQYF.